Sequencing of this T cell receptor beta chain was carried out in a study of cytomegalovirus exposure and HLA in healthy donors (dated 2017 in TCRdb). The study in broad terms: An earlier analysis of approximately 590 of the donors reported approximately 270 Gb of sequence data and approximately 110 million unique TCR beta sequences from 150 million to 200 million T cells. About 330 gigabases of sequencing data and about 92 million unique TCR sequences made up an early release that covered nearly 650 HLA-typed donors. Of the approximately 400 genotyped donors, approximately 80% were placed in the genetic ancestry cluster associated with self-reported Caucasian donors. The study aimed to test whether signatures of past pathogen exposure could be identified by cataloging public T cell receptors. Using immunosequencing, the study profiled T cell repertoires from 666 subjects and related those repertoires to cytomegalovirus serostatus. Besides the first cohort of around 670 subjects, a separate validation cohort made up of around 120 different subjects was used. To predict cytomegalovirus infection status, the study brought together high-throughput TCR immunosequencing, statistical association of individual TCRs with disease status, and machine learning. To study patterns of TCR occurrence, a later analysis re-analyzed previously published TCR beta repertoires from just over 650 donors and added high-resolution HLA genotyping. In the later analysis, no new phenotypic data were used to find candidate immune exposures; instead, reliance was placed on TCR beta sequences and their occurrence across donors. An earlier analysis of approximately 630 of the donors applied high-throughput TCR beta sequencing to assess whether each TCR beta V gene segment acted as functional or pseudogenic. Alongside the repertoire data, information on donor age, sex, ethnicity and CMV serostatus was compiled. A later genetic analysis took genome-wide SNP genotypes for 398 of the 666 donors and used that subset as a discovery cohort. Every repertoire in the discovery cohort had been generated on one and the same sequencing platform. HLA typing covered class I and class II loci at four-digit resolution. Typing coverage differed by locus: A, B, C, DRB1 and DQB1 were typed in about 620-640 donors, DQA1 in roughly 510, DPA1 in 606, and DPB1 in around 490. Four or five DR-DQ haplotypes were treated as single units for association and clustering because of strong linkage in the cohort. Across some 400 genotyped donors of the cohort, an average of about 240,000 unique TCR beta nucleotide sequences per donor were sequenced, and around 19% of those sequences were non-productive.

Study-wide findings and limitations: The authors suggested that the approach could potentially be generalized to other disease states and immunological phenotypes. A group of highly shared sequence variants was considered likely to be a technical artifact of the sequencing pipeline. A further reported finding was that TCR beta sequences accurately predicted the HLA-A and HLA-B alleles for most subjects in the first cohort. Broadly in line with IMGT annotations, most TCR beta V segments showed up in productive rearrangements about 90% or about 30% of the time in an earlier analysis of under 700 of the donors. The cohort was sequenced for TCR beta chains only, and without alpha or paired-chain data the features that could be detected were limited. The study listed 150 to 200 TCR beta chains as associated with cytomegalovirus. Across donors, most TCR sequences were observed very rarely, whereas some public TCRs were present in many individuals. HLA typing was unavailable for some donors at each locus, so association tests used only the typed subset. According to a later genetic analysis, donors in an Asian-associated ancestry cluster had fewer N-insertions in productive TCRs than the approximately 650-donor mean. Roughly uniform sequencing depth across donors was assumed in presence/absence analyses, although this assumption may not hold. The classifier was reported to diagnose cytomegalovirus status with high specificity and sensitivity in both the original cohort and the validation cohort. In a later analysis, the rate of TCR association differed among HLA loci, with DRB1 alleles having the most associated TCRs and HLA-C alleles having the fewest. CMV serostatus was the only immune exposure information available for the cohort. Because counts were too low, approximately 18 rarely observed V segments, including chromosome 9 orphons, were excluded from the earlier analysis of a few hundred of the donors. Some IMGT-functional V segments, including TRBV6-2 and TRBV6-3, could not be distinguished by the 87-base-pair reads and were therefore excluded. Linkage disequilibrium might explain the correlated functional status among segregating V segments, but an unknown experimental factor could not be excluded. V-gene and J-gene trimming of TCR beta chains was associated with a missense DCLRE1C variant in a later genetic analysis, and the association was replicated in an independent cohort. Three of the identified cytomegalovirus-associated TCR beta chains were confirmed in vitro to be specific for cytomegalovirus antigens. According to a later analysis, most CMV-associated TCR beta chains appeared to be HLA-restricted, and the HLA associations seemed to be driven largely by CMV exposure. In a later analysis, HLA-associated TCR beta chains were found to be more clonally expanded and to have lower generation probabilities than equally common non-associated chains. When HLA alleles, especially DR and DQ, strongly co-occurred, TCR associations were difficult to assign to individual alleles. Several of the top co-occurrence clusters appeared to be linked to parvovirus B19, influenza, CMV and Epstein-Barr virus, according to a later analysis. Specific HLA alleles were associated with over 15,000 TCR beta sequences at a false discovery rate of 0.05 in a later analysis.

The cohort comprised around 700 healthy bone marrow donors. All cohort members were sampled while nominally healthy, although unrecorded immune exposures were likely present. The donor was CMV seronegative and was included in the group of hundreds of seronegative cohort members. A peripheral blood sample was collected from each donor, and TCR beta sequencing was performed on peripheral blood mononuclear cells. The Qiagen DNeasy Blood Extraction Kit was used to extract genomic DNA from the blood cell samples. The CDR1 and CDR2 encoded by the germline V gene (reference sequence) are PRHDT and FYEKMQ. Including cysteine and phenylalanine, the CDR3 has 15 amino acids. Only CDR3 DNA is held: 45 bases, read in frame from base 1. In regard to this clone: No antigen is known for it. No base qualities exist here, and no much larger clone lies one base off it.

The protocol used for the library was the immunoSEQ multiplex PCR assay. For the multiplex PCR, a mixture combining 60 forward primers for TCR Vbeta segments and 13 reverse primers for TCR Jbeta segments was used. The CDR3 region of rearranged TCR beta genes was amplified from genomic DNA with a multiplex PCR assay. On the Illumina HiSeq System, the amplified TCR beta libraries were sequenced as 87-base-pair reads. Processing in the source paper ran as follows. A later analysis counted approximately 74 million unique TCR beta chains across the 650 to 800 repertoires, and approximately 11 million of these chains were shared by at least two donors. To remove PCR and sequencing errors, raw reads were error-corrected and collapsed into unique sequences using a nearest-neighbor algorithm that merged closely related sequences. To assign V, D and J gene segments, CDR3 sequences were aligned to IMGT reference sequences. For a sequence to be retained, a match of at least six nucleotides to both a V gene segment and a J gene segment was required. Rearrangements were classified as productive when the CDR3 lacked stop codons and remained in frame with V and J, and all other rearrangements were classified as non-productive. CDR3 was defined by IMGT convention, running from the second conserved V-encoded cysteine to the conserved J-encoded phenylalanine. The earlier analysis of 500 to 650 of the donors excluded any sequence lacking an unambiguous match to a single V gene segment. An earlier analysis of a few hundred of the donors classified V segments as functional when productive rearrangements were above 56.7% and as segregating when the standard deviation between donors was above 5%. A statistical classification framework was built to diagnose cytomegalovirus status from the catalog of TCR beta chain sequences. V and J gene assignment, in a later analysis, came from comparing TCR nucleotide sequences with IMGT/GENE-DB human TR gene sequences. The TCRdist pipeline was used in a later analysis to assign CDR3 sequences and most-parsimonious VDJ recombination scenarios. A later analysis defined each TCR beta chain by its CDR3 amino acid sequence plus V-gene family, and excluded reads lacking a unique V-gene family. As a way to deal with suspected cross-contamination and a sequencing artifact, a later analysis dropped under 600 nucleotide sequences that were highly shared and had low generation probability. A later analysis calculated a clonal expansion index for each public chain from normalized within-repertoire ranks of inferred template counts. A later analysis computed generation probabilities with a VDJ recombination model fitted to out-of-frame rearrangements, and checked the results against IGoR. A later analysis scored TCR-TCR, TCR-HLA and TCR-CMV co-occurrence with hypergeometric tests, applying a repertoire-size bias correction to TCR pairs. In a later analysis, false discovery rates were estimated by permuting HLA or CMV assignments 20 times. A later analysis grouped co-occurring TCRs with DBSCAN, adding TCRdist sequence similarity when clustering within HLA-allele-positive subsets. Repertoires with fewer than 30,000 or more than 120,000 public chains were left out of co-occurrence clustering, as were several repertoires with anomalous nucleotide sharing. TCRdb took this table from immuneACCESS and kept in-frame rearrangements with V and J called. Such tables lack part of the clones; where checked against another copy, unresolved V genes explain under half of the gap, and the rest is unexplained. From that table come the V and J calls and clone size; the DNA was used to work out D and trimming. The sample data list some 200,000 clones, and around 86% of these were observed just once. The ten largest clones add up to about 0.78% of the sample.

Specimen: PBMCs. The TCR comes from a young woman in good health and CMV-seronegative. This receptor chain uses TRBV13 and TRBJ2-5, with 10 central nucleotides matching TRBD2. With the DNA end fitting TRBJ2-7 better, the J assignment may be wrong. The CDR3: CASSYGTSVPYEQYF. The DNA sequence is as follows: TGTGCCAGCAGCTACGGGACTAGCGTTCCCTACGAGCAGTACTTC.